This T cell receptor (beta chain) was identified during a study of blood T cells in healthy people across ages. The CDR3 covers 17 residues. Germline V gives CDR1 MGHDK, CDR2 SYGVNS. V lost 2 bases to trimming and J lost 5 bases; unmatched junction nucleotides: 10. Primed by a sample-barcoded 5' primer and a J-beta primer mix, a second PCR proceeded for 7 to 11 cycles. Each CDR3 protein gets one entry after TCRdb re-called the 5' RACE reads with MiXCR. The table shows about 640,000 distinct CDR3 sequences, with roughly 50% occurring only once. This chain joins TRBV25-1 and TRBJ2-5; 11 nucleotides line up with TRBD1. The clonotype comes from a man aged 55 to 70 in good health. Input material: blood. For the CDR3, the DNA is TGTGCCAGCAGTGAAGGGGTGGGACAGGGGGAATCGGAGACCCAGTACTTC. Protein product: CASSEGVGQGESETQYF.